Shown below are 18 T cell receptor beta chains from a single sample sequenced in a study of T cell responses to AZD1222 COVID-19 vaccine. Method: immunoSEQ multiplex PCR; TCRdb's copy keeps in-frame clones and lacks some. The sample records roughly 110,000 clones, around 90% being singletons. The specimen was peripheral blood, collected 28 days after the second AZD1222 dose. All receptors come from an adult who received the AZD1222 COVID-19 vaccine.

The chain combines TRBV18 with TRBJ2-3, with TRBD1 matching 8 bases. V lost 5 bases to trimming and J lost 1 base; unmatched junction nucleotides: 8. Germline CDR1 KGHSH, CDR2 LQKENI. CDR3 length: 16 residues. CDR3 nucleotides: TGTGCCAGCTCATCAATTACAGGGGGAGGCACAGATACGCAGTATTTT. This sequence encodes CASSSITGGGTDTQYF.

The chain's CDR3 is CASSQDQGTEAFF. The CDR3 nucleotides read TGCGCCAGCAGCCAAGATCAAGGTACTGAAGCTTTCTTT. The genes are TRBV4-1 and TRBJ1-1; D unclear. CDR3 size: 13 residues. Germline V CDR1 and CDR2: MGHRA, YSYEKL. Between the trimmed V and J ends, which lost 0 bases and 5 bases, there was a span of 7 bases.

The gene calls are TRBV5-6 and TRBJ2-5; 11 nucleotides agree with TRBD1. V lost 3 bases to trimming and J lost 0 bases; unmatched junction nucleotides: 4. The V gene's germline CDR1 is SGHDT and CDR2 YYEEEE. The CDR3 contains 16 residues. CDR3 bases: TGTGCCAGCAGCTCAGGACAGGGGGCGCACCAAGAGACCCAGTACTTC. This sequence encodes CASSSGQGAHQETQYF.

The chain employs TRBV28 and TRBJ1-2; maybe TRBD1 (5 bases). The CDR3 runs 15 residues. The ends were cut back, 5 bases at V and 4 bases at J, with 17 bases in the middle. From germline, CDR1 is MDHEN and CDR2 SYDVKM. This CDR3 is CASSARLGGGYGYTF. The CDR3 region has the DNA TGTGCCAGCAGTGCCAGGCTGGGGGGTGGCTATGGCTACACCTTC.

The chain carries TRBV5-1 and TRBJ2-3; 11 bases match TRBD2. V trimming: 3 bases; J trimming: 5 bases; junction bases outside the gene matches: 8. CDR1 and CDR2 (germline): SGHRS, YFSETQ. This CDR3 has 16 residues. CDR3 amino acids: CASSSRLAGSIDTQYF. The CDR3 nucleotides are TGCGCCAGCAGCTCCAGACTAGCGGGGTCGATAGATACGCAGTATTTT.

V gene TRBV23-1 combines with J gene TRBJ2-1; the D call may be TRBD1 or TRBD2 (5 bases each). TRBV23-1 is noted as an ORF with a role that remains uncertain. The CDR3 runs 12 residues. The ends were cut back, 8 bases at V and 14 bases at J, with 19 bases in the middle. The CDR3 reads CASYQSWGIEFF. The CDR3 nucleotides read TGCGCCAGCTACCAGTCCTGGGGGATTGAGTTCTTC.

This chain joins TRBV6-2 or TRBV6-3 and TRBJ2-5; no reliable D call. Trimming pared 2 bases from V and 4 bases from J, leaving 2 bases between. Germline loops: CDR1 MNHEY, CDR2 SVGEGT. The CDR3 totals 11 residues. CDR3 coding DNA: TGTGCCAGCAGTTACACAGAGACCCAGTACTTC. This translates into CASSYTETQYF.

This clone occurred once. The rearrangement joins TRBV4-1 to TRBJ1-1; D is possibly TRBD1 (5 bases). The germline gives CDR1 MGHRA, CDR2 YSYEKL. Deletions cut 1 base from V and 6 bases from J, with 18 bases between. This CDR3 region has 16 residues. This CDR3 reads CASSQAPYAGRAEAFF. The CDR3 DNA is TGCGCCAGCAGCCAAGCACCTTACGCAGGGAGGGCTGAAGCTTTCTTT.

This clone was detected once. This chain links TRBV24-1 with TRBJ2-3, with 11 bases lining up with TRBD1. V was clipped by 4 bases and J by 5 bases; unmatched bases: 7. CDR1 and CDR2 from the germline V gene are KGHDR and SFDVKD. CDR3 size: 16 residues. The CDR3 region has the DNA TGTGCCACCAGTGAGTGGGGGACAGGGGGTATAGATACGCAGTATTTT. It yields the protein CATSEWGTGGIDTQYF.

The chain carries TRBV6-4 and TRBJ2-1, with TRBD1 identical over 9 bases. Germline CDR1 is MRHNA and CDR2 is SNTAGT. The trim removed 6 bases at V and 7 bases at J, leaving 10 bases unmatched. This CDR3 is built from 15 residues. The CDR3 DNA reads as TGTGCCAGCAGGGCCACAGGGGGCGCAGGTAATGAGCAGTTCTTC. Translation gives CASRATGGAGNEQFF.

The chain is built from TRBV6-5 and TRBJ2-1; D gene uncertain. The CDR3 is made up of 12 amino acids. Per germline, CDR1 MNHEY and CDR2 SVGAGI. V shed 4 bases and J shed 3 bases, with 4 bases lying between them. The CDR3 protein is CASSSIYNEQFF. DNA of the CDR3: TGTGCCAGCAGTTCTATCTACAATGAGCAGTTCTTC.

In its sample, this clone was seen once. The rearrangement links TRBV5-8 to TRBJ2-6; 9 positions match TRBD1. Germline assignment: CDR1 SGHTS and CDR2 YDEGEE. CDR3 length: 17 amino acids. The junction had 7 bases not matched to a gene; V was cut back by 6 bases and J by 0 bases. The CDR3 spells CASNSGTGISGANVLTF. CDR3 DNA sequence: TGTGCCAGCAACTCCGGGACAGGGATCTCTGGGGCCAACGTCCTGACTTTC.

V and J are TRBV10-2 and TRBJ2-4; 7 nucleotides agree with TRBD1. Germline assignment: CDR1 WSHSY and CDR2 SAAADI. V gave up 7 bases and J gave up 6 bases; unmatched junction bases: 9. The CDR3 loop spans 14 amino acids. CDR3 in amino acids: CASKDRDRGNIQYF. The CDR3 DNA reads TGCGCCAGCAAAGACAGGGATAGGGGAAACATTCAGTACTTC.

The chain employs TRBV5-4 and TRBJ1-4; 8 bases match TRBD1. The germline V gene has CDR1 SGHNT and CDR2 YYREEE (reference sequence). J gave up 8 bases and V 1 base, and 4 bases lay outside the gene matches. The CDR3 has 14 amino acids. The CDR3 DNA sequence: TGTGCCAGCAGCTTGCAGGGGGCTGGGGAAAAACTGTTTTTT. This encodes CASSLQGAGEKLFF.

CDR3 sequence: CATSYITGAEAFF. The CDR3 coding sequence is TGTGCCACCAGTTACATAACAGGGGCTGAAGCTTTCTTT. The chain recombines TRBV7-2 with TRBJ1-1, with 7 nucleotides matching TRBD1. CDR3 size: 13 residues. Germline CDR1 SGHTA, CDR2 FQGNSA. Trimming took 10 bases from V and 6 from J; bases not matched to a gene: 11.

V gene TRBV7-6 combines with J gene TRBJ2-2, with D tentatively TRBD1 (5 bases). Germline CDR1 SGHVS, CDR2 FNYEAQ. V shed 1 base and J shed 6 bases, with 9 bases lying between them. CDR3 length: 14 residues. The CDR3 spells CASSLGRAAGELFF. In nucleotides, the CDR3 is TGTGCCAGCAGCTTAGGCAGGGCCGCCGGGGAGCTGTTTTTT.

This CDR3 reads CASSLEVASGVVVEQFF. CDR3 in DNA: TGTGCCAGCAGCTTAGAAGTCGCTAGCGGGGTGGTCGTTGAGCAGTTCTTC. V is TRBV11-3 and J is TRBJ2-1, with TRBD2 identical over 9 bases. In germline, CDR1 is SGHNT, CDR2 YENEEA. The J segment lost 9 bases and the V segment lost 0 bases, leaving 12 bases of the junction unmatched. The CDR3 is 17 residues long.

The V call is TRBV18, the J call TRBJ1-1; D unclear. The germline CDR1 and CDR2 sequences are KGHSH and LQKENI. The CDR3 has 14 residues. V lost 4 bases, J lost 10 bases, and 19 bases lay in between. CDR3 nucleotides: TGTGCCAGCTCACTCAGTCCGGTTGCACGAGGAGCTTTCTTT. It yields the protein CASSLSPVARGAFF.